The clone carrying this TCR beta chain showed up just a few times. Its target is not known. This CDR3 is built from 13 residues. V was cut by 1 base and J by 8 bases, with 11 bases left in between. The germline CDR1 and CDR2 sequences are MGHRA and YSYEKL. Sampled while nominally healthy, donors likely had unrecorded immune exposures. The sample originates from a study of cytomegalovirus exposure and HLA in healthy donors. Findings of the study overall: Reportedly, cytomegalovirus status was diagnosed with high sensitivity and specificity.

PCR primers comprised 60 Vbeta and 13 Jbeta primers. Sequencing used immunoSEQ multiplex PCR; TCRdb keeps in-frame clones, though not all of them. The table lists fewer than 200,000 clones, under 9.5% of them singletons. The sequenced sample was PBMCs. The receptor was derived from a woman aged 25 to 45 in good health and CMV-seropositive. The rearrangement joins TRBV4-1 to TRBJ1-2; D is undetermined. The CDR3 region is CASSQGSHQGYTF. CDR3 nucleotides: TGCGCCAGCAGCCAAGGGTCCCACCAGGGCTACACCTTC.